The sequence of this T cell receptor beta chain was determined in a study of cytomegalovirus exposure and HLA in healthy donors. Germline V lookup: CDR1 SGHNT, CDR2 YYREEE (reference sequence). Trimming took off 4 bases at V and 6 bases at J, with 13 bases between the two ends. The CDR3 length is 14 residues. PCR used 60 Vbeta primers and 13 Jbeta primers. Assay: immunoSEQ multiplex PCR; the TCRdb copy retains only in-frame clones and omits some. The profile covers approximately 100,000 clones, with 75% appearing a single time and more than 2% taken by the ten largest. Regarding the study as a whole: Earlier results showed most TCR beta V segments being productive about 90% or about 30% of the time.

About this clone itself: As yet, its antigen is unknown.

The V call is TRBV5-4, the J call TRBJ2-2; tentatively, D is TRBD2 (5 bases). The clonotype originates from a middle-aged man in good health and CMV-seronegative. Sequences were obtained from PBMCs. CDR3 nucleotides: TGTGCCAGCAGCGGATCGGGAAGTGCCGGGGAGCTGTTTTTT. The encoded protein is CASSGSGSAGELFF.